This T cell receptor beta chain was observed in a study of T-cell reconstitution after alpha-beta-depleted transplantation in children. This clonotype occurred a few times. Its antigen is currently unknown. Broader study findings: Surviving recipient T cells and thymic progenitors underlay high day-60 TCRbeta diversity in some patients. After one year, T-cell counts and TCRbeta diversity mostly came from new T cells. After transplant, at about two months, alpha-beta T cells were reportedly derived from several hundred expanded graft clones.

The library targeted TCRbeta and was prepared with unique molecular identifiers. TCRdb fed the PCR reads into MiXCR, producing one record per CDR3 protein. Of some 600,000 distinct CDR3 sequences listed, over 10% are singletons. This CDR3 has 16 residues. Germline CDR1 LGHDT, CDR2 YNNKEL (reference sequence). V was cut by 4 bases and J by 2 bases, with 18 bases left in between. The rearrangement joins TRBV3-1 to TRBJ2-7, with D possibly TRBD1 on 6 matching bases. Sample: PBMCs, mostly from graft donor cells, taken 360 days after TCRalphabeta/CD19-depleted stem cell transplant. This clonotype was obtained from a male patient between 10 and 17 years old who had a stem cell transplant for acute myeloid leukemia, so the T cells may come from the graft donor. In nucleotides, the CDR3 is TGTGCCAGCAGCCCCCATGGACAGCCTAGAACCTACGAGCAGTACTTC. This translates into CASSPHGQPRTYEQYF.